This T cell receptor beta chain was observed in a study of CXCR3-negative and CXCR3-positive naive CD8 T cells. Study outcomes and limitations: Both naive subsets, CXCR3-negative and CXCR3-positive, displayed similar TRBV-TRBJ usage, unlike memory cells.

This CDR3 contains 15 residues. From germline, CDR1 is LGHNA and CDR2 YSLEER. As regards this clonotype: Its specificity is not known.

In preparing the TRB cDNA libraries, 5' RACE with UMI labels was used. Each CDR3 protein gets one entry in TCRdb, which reprocessed the 5' RACE reads and gives no DNA. Its clone listing holds tens of thousands of distinct CDR3 sequences. The clonotype was recovered from a human donor in good health. Some clones in this sample may be carry-over from other donors' samples. The sample comprised naive CXCR3- CD8+ T cells from blood. Sample subset: CD45RO-CCR7+CD27+CD95- naive CD8+ T cells lacking CXCR3 (TNR3-). The chain employs TRBV4-3 and TRBJ1-2; lacking DNA, the TRBD1 call made by TCRdb goes unchecked. CDR3: CASSQESGISYGYTF.